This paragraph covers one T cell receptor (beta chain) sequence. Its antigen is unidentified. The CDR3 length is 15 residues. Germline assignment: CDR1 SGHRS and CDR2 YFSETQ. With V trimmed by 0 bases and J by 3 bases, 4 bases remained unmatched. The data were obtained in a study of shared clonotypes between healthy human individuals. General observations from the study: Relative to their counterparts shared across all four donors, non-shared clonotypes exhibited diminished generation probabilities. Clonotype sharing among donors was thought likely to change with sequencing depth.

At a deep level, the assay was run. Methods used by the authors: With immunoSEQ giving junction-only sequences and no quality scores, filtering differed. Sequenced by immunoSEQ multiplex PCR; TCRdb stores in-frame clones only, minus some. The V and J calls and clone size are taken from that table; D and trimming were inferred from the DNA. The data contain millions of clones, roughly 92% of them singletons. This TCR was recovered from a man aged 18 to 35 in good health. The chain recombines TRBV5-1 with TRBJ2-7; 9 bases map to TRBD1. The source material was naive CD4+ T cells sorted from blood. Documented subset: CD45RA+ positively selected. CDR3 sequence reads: CASSLVTGGGYEQYF. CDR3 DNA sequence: TGCGCCAGCAGCTTGGTGACAGGGGGTGGCTACGAGCAGTACTTC.